One and the same sample provided the 8 T cell receptor beta chains below, sequenced in a study of cytomegalovirus exposure and HLA in healthy donors. The PCR made use of 60 Vbeta and 13 Jbeta primers. Measured with immunoSEQ multiplex PCR; TCRdb has only the in-frame clones, and not every one. This table has approximately 89,000 clones, about 75% appearing once. Material: PBMCs. Every receptor here comes from a man aged 25-40 years in good health and CMV-seropositive.

The chain joins TRBV27 to TRBJ2-1, with 11 bases matching TRBD1. V was pared by 4 bases and J by 3 bases, with 2 bases of the junction left unmatched. The V gene's germline CDR1 is MNHEY and CDR2 SMNVEV (reference sequence). The CDR3 has 15 amino acids. The CDR3 is CASSSGTGGYNEQFF. CDR3 sequence (DNA): TGTGCCAGCAGTTCAGGGACAGGGGGCTACAATGAGCAGTTCTTC.

This chain links TRBV28 with TRBJ2-5; TRBD2 matches at 11 bases. The CDR3 extends over 16 amino acids. Germline values: CDR1 MDHEN, CDR2 SYDVKM. J gave up 4 bases and V 8 bases, and 12 bases lay outside the gene matches. CDR3 coding DNA: TGTGCCAGCGGTCGGGCTAGCGGGGGGCCGGGAGAGACCCAGTACTTC. Encoded protein: CASGRASGGPGETQYF.

This chain connects TRBV30 to TRBJ1-1, with TRBD1 matching 9 bases. The V gene's germline CDR1 is GTSNPN and CDR2 SVGIG (reference sequence). CDR3 length equals 15 residues. With V trimmed by 0 bases and J by 0 bases, 2 bases remained unmatched. In nucleotides, the CDR3 is TGTGCCTGGAGTGTTCGACAGGGGGTGAACACTGAAGCTTTCTTT. This translates into CAWSVRQGVNTEAFF. The variable domain in full, completed from reference TRBV30 and TRBJ1-1, reads SQTIHQWPATLVQPVGSPLSLECTVEGTSNPNLYWYRQAAGRGLQLLFYSVGIGQISSEVPQNLSASRPQDRQFILSSKKLLLSDSGFYLCAWSVRQGVNTEAFFGQGTRLTVV.

This chain uses TRBV7-2 with TRBJ2-7, with 7 bases fitting TRBD2. This CDR3 region has 12 residues. The germline V gene has CDR1 SGHTA and CDR2 FQGNSA. Losses at the gene ends were 5 bases for V and 7 bases for J; bases not matched to a gene: 5. CDR3 in DNA: TGTGCCAGCAGCCCTTACGGGGGGGAGCAGTACTTC. Protein: CASSPYGGEQYF.

The chain joins TRBV27 to TRBJ2-5; TRBD1 is a possible D gene (5 bases). Matching the DNA end better, TRBJ2-7 makes the J call doubtful. Per germline, CDR1 MNHEY and CDR2 SMNVEV (reference sequence). The CDR3 loop spans 14 amino acids. The CDR3 region is CASSLSGRVYEQYF. In DNA, the CDR3 is TGTGCCAGCAGTTTATCTGGCAGGGTATACGAGCAGTACTTC.

This clone occurred a few times. V is TRBV7-8 and J is TRBJ1-5; D is perhaps TRBD1 (6 bases). The V end was cut by 0 bases, the J end by 6 bases, with 15 bases between. This CDR3 has 16 residues. Germline V lookup: CDR1 SGHVS, CDR2 FQNEAQ. The CDR3 loop reads CASSLATGGRSQPQHF. CDR3 bases: TGTGCCAGCAGCTTAGCCACCGGGGGGCGAAGTCAGCCCCAGCATTTT.

This clone was detected only a few times. The genes are TRBV2 and TRBJ2-3; 11 nucleotides agree with TRBD2. Germline CDR1 reads SNHLY; CDR2 reads FYNNEI. The CDR3 consists of 15 residues. After removal of 8 bases from V and 7 bases from J, the junction contained 11 bases not matched to a gene. This chain's CDR3 is CASGATSGDRYTQYF. The CDR3, as DNA: TGTGCCAGCGGCGCGACTAGCGGGGATCGCTATACGCAGTATTTT.

The chain employs TRBV5-4 and TRBJ2-3, with D unresolved. The CDR3 sequence is 13 residues long. Germline values: CDR1 SGHNT, CDR2 YYREEE (reference sequence). V was trimmed by 0 bases and J by 3 bases, leaving 5 bases between them. The DNA for the CDR3 is TGTGCCAGCAGCTTGGCCGGGACAGATACGCAGTATTTT. Translated, it gives CASSLAGTDTQYF.